This T cell receptor beta chain appears in the sequencing data of a study of OX40 agonist ivuxolimab in advanced cancers. Study as a whole: Prior therapy, whether anti-PD-1, anti-PD-L1 or anti-CTLA-4, was allowed, and approximately 40% had some.

Profiling relied on immunoSEQ multiplex PCR, and the TCRdb table lists in-frame clones only, not all of them. The data hold tens of thousands of clones, with less than 90% observed a single time. This clonotype was sampled from an adult with an advanced solid tumor such as melanoma, head and neck, liver or kidney cancer. The sequences come from CD4+ or CD8+ T cells sorted from blood, collected in a trial of the OX40 agonist ivuxolimab.

The chain's CDR3 is CASSPHRGQRLTEAFF. CDR3 nucleotide sequence: TGTGCCAGCAGCCCTCACAGGGGGCAGCGTCTTACTGAAGCTTTCTTT. The gene calls are TRBV14 and TRBJ1-1; 9 nucleotides agree with TRBD1. V lost 4 bases to trimming and J lost 5 bases; unmatched junction nucleotides: 11. CDR1 and CDR2 from the germline V gene are SGHDN and FVKESK. The CDR3 length is 16 residues.